A selection of T cell receptor beta chains follows, all from one sample in a study of blood T cell repertoires in COVID-19. Profiled with immunoSEQ multiplex PCR; TCRdb holds only in-frame clones, not every one. The sample lists hundreds of thousands of clones, about four fifths occurring once. Sequencing was done on a sample of PBMCs or T cells enriched from blood (not recorded which). The source of these receptors is a woman aged 45-65 years who had been exposed to COVID-19. Both conserved end residues are part of each CDR3. A D gene is named only where the DNA matches it firmly. For some rows the clone size is stated as once, few or many, or as a class when expanded; others skip it.

d_gene	v_gene	abundance	j_gene	CDR3aa	CDR3nt
-	TRBV7-9	-	TRBJ1-1	CASSLGGGFEAFF	TGTGCCAGCAGCTTAGGCGGGGGTTTTGAAGCTTTCTTT
TRBD1	TRBV5-1	-	TRBJ2-2	CASSLGTGVYTGELFF	TGCGCCAGCAGCTTGGGGACAGGGGTTTACACCGGGGAGCTGTTTTTT
-	TRBV5-1	once	TRBJ2-1	CASSHRTGGDEQFF	TGCGCCAGCAGCCATCGGACGGGCGGGGATGAGCAGTTCTTC
TRBD1	TRBV29-1	-	TRBJ2-2	CSVEGWDRNTGELFF	TGCAGCGTTGAAGGGTGGGACAGAAACACCGGGGAGCTGTTTTTT
TRBD1	TRBV4-1	once	TRBJ1-3	CASSPRDRSGNTIYF	TGCGCCAGCAGCCCCCGGGACAGGTCTGGAAACACCATATATTTT
-	TRBV20-1	-	TRBJ1-1	CSARDITEAFF	TGCAGTGCTCGTGATATCACTGAAGCTTTCTTT
TRBD1	TRBV5-5	-	TRBJ2-5	CASSLSTGAPQTQYF	TGTGCCAGCAGCCTCTCGACAGGGGCCCCGCAGACCCAGTACTTC
-	TRBV14	-	TRBJ2-1	CASSPGGTEQFF	TGTGCCAGCAGCCCAGGGGGGACTGAGCAGTTCTTC
-	TRBV19	-	TRBJ2-2	CASSRVGNTGELFF	TGTGCCAGTAGTCGGGTAGGGAACACCGGGGAGCTGTTTTTT
-	TRBV3-1/TRBV3-2	-	TRBJ2-6	CASSQDHSTGANVLTF	TGTGCCAGCAGCCAAGATCACTCGACTGGGGCCAACGTCCTGACTTTC
-	TRBV10-2	-	TRBJ2-3	CASSETRSTDTQYF	TGCGCCAGCAGTGAAACGCGGAGCACAGATACGCAGTATTTT
-	TRBV19	-	TRBJ1-2	CASSIDRKTDGYTF	TGTGCCAGTAGTATAGATCGAAAGACAGATGGCTACACCTTC
TRBD1	TRBV5-5	-	TRBJ1-4	CASSLAPGQAEKLFF	TGTGCCAGCAGCCTTGCCCCTGGACAGGCCGAAAAACTGTTTTTT
TRBD1	TRBV4-1	-	TRBJ1-6	CASSRTGTGGSPLHF	TGCGCCAGCAGCCGGACCGGGACAGGGGGTTCACCCCTCCACTTT
TRBD1	TRBV16	-	TRBJ1-2	CASSQSTGDSIYGYTF	TGTGCCAGCAGCCAATCAACAGGGGACTCTATCTATGGCTACACCTTC
-	TRBV21-1	-	TRBJ1-1	CASSGTGCAFF	TGTGCCAGCAGCGGAACGGGGTGTGCTTTCTTT
-	TRBV6-5	-	TRBJ1-2	CASSRGGGYTF	TGTGCCAGCAGTCGAGGCGGAGGCTACACCTTC
-	TRBV28	-	TRBJ1-4	CASNARVIDEKLFF	TGTGCCAGCAACGCCCGGGTGATCGATGAAAAACTGTTTTTT
-	TRBV12-3/TRBV12-4	-	TRBJ2-7	CASSVITGGEQYF	TGTGCCAGCAGCGTCATAACAGGTGGCGAGCAGTACTTC
-	TRBV29-1	-	TRBJ2-5	CSGLQGRQETQYF	TGCAGCGGTCTACAGGGTCGGCAGGAGACCCAGTACTTC
TRBD2	TRBV10-2	few	TRBJ2-5	CATRVGLVETQYF	TGCGCCACCCGTGTTGGACTAGTGGAGACCCAGTACTTC
-	TRBV11-2	-	TRBJ1-5	CASSRAGWNQPQHF	TGTGCCAGCAGCCGAGCGGGCTGGAATCAGCCCCAGCATTTT